This note documents a single TCR beta chain sequence. Per sample, reverse transcription was split into eight reactions. TCRdb re-analyzed the 5' RACE reads; it lists each CDR3 protein once, without DNA. In all, the sample yields just over 300,000 distinct CDR3 sequences. This specimen comes from a study of monozygotic twins with inflammatory bowel disease. Per the germline V gene, CDR1 is SGHRS and CDR2 is YFSETQ. The CDR3 is 16 amino acids. T cells were not sorted, and total RNA was isolated straight from whole blood. Sequenced: blood. V gene TRBV5-1 combines with J gene TRBJ2-3; the TCRdb call, TRBD2, lacks DNA for checking. This clonotype originated in a human donor with ulcerative colitis or Crohn's disease, or a healthy co-twin of an affected twin (not recorded which). CDR3 sequence: CASSLIRLEVTDTQYF.